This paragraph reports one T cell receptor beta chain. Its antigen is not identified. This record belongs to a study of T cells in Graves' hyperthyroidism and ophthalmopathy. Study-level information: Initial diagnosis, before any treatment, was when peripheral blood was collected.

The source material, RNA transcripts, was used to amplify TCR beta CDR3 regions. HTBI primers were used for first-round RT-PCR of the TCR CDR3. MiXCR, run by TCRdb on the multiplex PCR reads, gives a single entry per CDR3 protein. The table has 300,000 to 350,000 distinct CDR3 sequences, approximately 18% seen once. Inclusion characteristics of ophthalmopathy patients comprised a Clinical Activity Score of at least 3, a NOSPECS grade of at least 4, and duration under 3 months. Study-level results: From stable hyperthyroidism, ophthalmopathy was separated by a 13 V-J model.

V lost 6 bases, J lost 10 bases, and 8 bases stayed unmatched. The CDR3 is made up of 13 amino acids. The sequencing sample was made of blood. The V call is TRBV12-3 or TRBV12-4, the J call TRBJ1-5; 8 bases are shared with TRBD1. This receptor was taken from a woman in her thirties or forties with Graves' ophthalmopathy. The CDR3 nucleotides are TGTGCCAGCAGAGCAGGGGGCCGAAATCCCCAGCATTTT. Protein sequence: CASRAGGRNPQHF.